Sequencing of this T cell receptor (beta chain) was carried out in a study of T cell responses to AZD1222 COVID-19 vaccine. Study-level findings and limits: Spike-specific TCR breadth and depth were elevated following two AZD1222 doses.

To note about this clone: The antigen is not known.

The CDR3 sequence is 17 residues long. Libraries were prepared by immunoSEQ multiplex PCR; TCRdb keeps only in-frame clonotypes and omits some of them. The table shows around 150,000 clones, with 80% to 95% occurring only once. Source: peripheral blood, taken 28 days after the second AZD1222 dose. The TCR sequence derives from an adult who received the AZD1222 COVID-19 vaccine. The rearrangement joins TRBV21-1 to TRBJ2-2; the table's D call, TRBD1, has no DNA check behind it. TRBV21-1 is a pseudogene. The CDR3 is CASSKHDRPRWTGELFF. The CDR3 DNA is TGTGCCAGCAGCAAACACGACAGGCCCCGATGGACCGGGGAGCTGTTTTTT.